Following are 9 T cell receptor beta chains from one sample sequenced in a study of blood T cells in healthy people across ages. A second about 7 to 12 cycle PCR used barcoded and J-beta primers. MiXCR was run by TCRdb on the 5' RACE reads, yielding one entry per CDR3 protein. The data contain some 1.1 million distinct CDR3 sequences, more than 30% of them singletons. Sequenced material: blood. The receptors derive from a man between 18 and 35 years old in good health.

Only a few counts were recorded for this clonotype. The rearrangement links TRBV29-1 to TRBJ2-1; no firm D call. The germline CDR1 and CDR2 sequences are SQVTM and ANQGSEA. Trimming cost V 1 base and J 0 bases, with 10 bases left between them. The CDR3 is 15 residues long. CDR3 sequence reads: CSVEVWDSSYNEQFF. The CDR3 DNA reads TGCAGCGTTGAAGTATGGGATAGCTCCTACAATGAGCAGTTCTTC.

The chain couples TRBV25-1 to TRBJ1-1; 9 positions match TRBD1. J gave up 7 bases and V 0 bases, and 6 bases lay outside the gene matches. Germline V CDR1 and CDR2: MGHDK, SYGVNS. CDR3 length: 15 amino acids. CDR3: CASSEYRTGAGEAFF. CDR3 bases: TGTGCCAGCAGTGAATACCGGACAGGGGCGGGTGAAGCTTTCTTT.

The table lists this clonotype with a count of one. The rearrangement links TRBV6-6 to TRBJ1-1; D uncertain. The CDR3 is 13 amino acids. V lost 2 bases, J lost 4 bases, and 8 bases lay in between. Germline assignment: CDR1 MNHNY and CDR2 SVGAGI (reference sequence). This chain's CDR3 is CASSYERVTEAFF. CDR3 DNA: TGTGCCAGCAGTTACGAACGGGTCACTGAAGCTTTCTTT.

In DNA form, the CDR3 reads TGTGCCAGCAGTCGGTTTGGTGAAAAACTGTTTTTT. Residues: CASSRFGEKLFF. This chain joins TRBV27 and TRBJ1-4; D is ambiguous. The CDR3 runs 12 residues. Trimming removed 5 bases from V and 7 bases from J, with 8 bases in between. Germline V gene sequence: CDR1 MNHEY, CDR2 SMNVEV (reference sequence). Full variable domain (missing parts from reference TRBV27 and TRBJ1-4): EAQVTQNPRYLITVTGKKLTVTCSQNMNHEYMSWYRQDPGLGLRQIYYSMNVEVTDKGDVPEGYKVSRKEKRNFPLILESPSPNQTSLYFCASSRFGEKLFFGSGTQLSVL.

DNA of the CDR3: TGTGCCAGCAGCGTAGGTGCGTCAGGAGCTACGAATGAGCAGTACTTC. Its protein product is CASSVGASGATNEQYF. V is TRBV9 and J is TRBJ2-4; D gene ambiguous. This CDR3 is built from 16 residues. Germline V gives CDR1 SGDLS, CDR2 YYNGEE. Trimming left V 0 bases short and J 13 bases short, with 23 bases between.

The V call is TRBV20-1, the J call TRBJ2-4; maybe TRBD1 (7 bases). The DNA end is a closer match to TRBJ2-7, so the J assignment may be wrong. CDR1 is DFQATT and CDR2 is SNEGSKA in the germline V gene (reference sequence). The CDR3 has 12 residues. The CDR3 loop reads CSVDRTTYEQYF. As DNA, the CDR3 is TGCAGCGTGGACAGGACTACCTACGAGCAGTACTTC.

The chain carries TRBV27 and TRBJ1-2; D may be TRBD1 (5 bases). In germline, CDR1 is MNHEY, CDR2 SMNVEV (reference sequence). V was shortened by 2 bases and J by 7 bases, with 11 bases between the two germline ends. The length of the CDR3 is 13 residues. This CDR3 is CASSLGRDSGYTF. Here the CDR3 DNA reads TGTGCCAGCAGTTTAGGCAGGGATAGTGGCTACACCTTC.

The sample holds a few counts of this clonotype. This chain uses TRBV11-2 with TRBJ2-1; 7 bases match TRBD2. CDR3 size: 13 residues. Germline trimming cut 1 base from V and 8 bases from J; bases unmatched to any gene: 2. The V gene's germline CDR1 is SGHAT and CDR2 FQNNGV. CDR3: CASSLGAGDEQFF. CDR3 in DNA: TGTGCCAGCAGCTTAGGGGCGGGGGATGAGCAGTTCTTC.

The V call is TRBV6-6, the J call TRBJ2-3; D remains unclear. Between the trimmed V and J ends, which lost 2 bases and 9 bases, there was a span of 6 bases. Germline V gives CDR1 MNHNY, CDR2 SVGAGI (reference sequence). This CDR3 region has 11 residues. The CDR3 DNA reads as TGTGCCAGCAGTTACACCGGCACGCAGTATTTT. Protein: CASSYTGTQYF.